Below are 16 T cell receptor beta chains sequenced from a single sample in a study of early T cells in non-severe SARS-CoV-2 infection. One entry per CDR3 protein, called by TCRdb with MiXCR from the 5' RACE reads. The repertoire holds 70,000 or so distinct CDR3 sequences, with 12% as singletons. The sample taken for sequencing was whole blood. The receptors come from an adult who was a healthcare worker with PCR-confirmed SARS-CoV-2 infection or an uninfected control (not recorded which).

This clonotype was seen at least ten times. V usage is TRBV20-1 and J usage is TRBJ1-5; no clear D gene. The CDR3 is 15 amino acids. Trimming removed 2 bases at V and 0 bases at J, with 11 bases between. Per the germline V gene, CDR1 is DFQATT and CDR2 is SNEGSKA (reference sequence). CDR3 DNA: TGCAGTGCTAGACTGAGCACGGATAGCAATCAGCCCCAGCATTTT. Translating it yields CSARLSTDSNQPQHF.

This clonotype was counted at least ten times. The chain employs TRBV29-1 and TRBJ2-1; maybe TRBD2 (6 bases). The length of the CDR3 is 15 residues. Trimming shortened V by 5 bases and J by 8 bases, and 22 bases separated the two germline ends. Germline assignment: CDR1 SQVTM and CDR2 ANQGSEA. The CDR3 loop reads CSVFAISPTGDEQFF. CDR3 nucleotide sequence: TGCAGCGTTTTCGCGATCTCCCCCACGGGGGATGAGCAGTTCTTC.

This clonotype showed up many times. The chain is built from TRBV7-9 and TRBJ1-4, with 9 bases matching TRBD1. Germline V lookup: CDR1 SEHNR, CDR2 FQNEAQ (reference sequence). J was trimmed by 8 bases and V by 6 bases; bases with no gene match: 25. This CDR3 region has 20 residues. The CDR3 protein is CASSSLPHRGQPESREKLFF. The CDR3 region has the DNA TGTGCCAGCAGTTCTCTACCCCACAGGGGGCAACCCGAATCCCGAGAAAAACTGTTTTTT.

The CDR3 DNA follows: TGCAGTGTTTCTGGACTAGCGGAGACCCAGTACTTC. It is translated as CSVSGLAETQYF. V and J are TRBV20-1 and TRBJ2-5; 9 bases fit TRBD2. The V segment lost 7 bases and the J segment 5 bases; nucleotides outside the gene matches: 5. This CDR3 region has 12 residues. Germline V gene data show CDR1 as DFQATT and CDR2 as SNEGSKA (reference sequence).

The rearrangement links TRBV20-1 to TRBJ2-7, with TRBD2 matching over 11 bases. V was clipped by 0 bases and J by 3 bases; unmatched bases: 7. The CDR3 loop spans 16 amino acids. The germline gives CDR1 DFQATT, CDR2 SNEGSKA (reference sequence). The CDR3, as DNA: TGCAGTGCTAGAGATCCACTAGCGGGGGTCAACTACGAGCAGTACTTC. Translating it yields CSARDPLAGVNYEQYF.

CDR3 residues: CASSLDVYYGYTF. The CDR3 region has the DNA TGTGCCAGCAGCTTGGATGTGTACTATGGCTACACCTTC. The rearrangement uses TRBV5-6 and TRBJ1-2; D remains unclear. Germline loops: CDR1 SGHDT, CDR2 YYEEEE. Trimming stripped 0 bases from V and 3 bases from J, with 6 bases between. The CDR3 runs 13 residues.

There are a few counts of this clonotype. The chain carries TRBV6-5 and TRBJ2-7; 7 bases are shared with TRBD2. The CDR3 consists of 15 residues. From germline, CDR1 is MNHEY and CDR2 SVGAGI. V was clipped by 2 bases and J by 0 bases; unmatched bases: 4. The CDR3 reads CASSYSGDSSYEQYF. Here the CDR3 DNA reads TGTGCCAGCAGTTACAGCGGGGATAGCTCCTACGAGCAGTACTTC.

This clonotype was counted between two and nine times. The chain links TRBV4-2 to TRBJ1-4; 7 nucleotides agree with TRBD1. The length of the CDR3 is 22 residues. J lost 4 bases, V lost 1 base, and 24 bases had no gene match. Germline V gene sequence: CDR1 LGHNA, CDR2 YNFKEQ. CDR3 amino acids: CASSQVLTPGTDTQKGNEKLFF. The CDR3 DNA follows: TGTGCCAGCAGCCAAGTGTTAACGCCCGGGACAGACACTCAAAAGGGTAATGAAAAACTGTTTTTT.

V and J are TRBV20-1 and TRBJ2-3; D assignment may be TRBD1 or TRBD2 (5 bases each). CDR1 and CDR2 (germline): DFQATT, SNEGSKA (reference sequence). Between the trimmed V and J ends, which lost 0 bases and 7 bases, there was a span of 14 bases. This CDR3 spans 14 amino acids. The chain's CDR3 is CSARDYDGAYTQYF. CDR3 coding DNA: TGCAGTGCTAGAGACTACGACGGGGCATATACGCAGTATTTT.

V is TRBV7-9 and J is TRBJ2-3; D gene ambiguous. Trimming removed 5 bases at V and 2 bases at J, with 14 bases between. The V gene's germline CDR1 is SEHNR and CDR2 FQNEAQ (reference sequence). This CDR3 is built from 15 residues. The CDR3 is CASSQRLPYTDTQYF. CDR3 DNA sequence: TGTGCCAGCAGCCAACGACTTCCCTACACAGATACGCAGTATTTT. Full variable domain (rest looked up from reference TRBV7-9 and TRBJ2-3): DTGVSQNPRHKITKRGQNVTFRCDPISEHNRLYWYRQTLGQGPEFLTYFQNEAQLEKSRLLSDRFSAERPKGSFSTLEIQRTEQGDSAMYLCASSQRLPYTDTQYFGPGTRLTVL.

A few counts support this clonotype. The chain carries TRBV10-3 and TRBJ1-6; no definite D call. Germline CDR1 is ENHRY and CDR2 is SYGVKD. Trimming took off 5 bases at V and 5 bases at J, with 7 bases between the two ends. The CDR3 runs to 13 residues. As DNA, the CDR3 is TGTGCCATCAGTTGGAGTAATAATTCACCCCTCCACTTT. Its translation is CAISWSNNSPLHF.

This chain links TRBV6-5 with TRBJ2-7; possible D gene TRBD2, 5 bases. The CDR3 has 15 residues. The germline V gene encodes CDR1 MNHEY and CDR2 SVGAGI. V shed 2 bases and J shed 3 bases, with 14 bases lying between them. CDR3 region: CASSYGRGRVYEQYF. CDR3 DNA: TGTGCCAGCAGTTACGGGAGAGGTAGGGTCTACGAGCAGTACTTC.

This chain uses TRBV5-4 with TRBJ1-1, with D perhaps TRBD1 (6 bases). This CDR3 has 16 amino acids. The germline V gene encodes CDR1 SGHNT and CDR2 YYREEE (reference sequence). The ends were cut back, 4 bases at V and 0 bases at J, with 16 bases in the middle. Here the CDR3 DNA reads TGTGCCAGCAGCCCGGAGGGGGGCTTGGTGAACACTGAAGCTTTCTTT. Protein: CASSPEGGLVNTEAFF.

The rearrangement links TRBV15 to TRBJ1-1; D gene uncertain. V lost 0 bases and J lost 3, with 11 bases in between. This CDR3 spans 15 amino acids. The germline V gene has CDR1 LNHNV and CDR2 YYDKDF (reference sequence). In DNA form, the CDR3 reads TGTGCCACCAGCAGAGACCGCGGAGGATACACTGAAGCTTTCTTT. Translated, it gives CATSRDRGGYTEAFF.

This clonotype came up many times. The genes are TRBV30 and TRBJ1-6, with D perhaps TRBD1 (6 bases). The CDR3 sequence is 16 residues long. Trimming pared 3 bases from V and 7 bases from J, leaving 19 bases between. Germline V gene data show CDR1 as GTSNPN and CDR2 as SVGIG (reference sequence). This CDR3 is CAWRVARAGENSPLHF. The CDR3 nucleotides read TGTGCCTGGAGAGTCGCCAGGGCAGGGGAAAATTCACCCCTCCACTTT.

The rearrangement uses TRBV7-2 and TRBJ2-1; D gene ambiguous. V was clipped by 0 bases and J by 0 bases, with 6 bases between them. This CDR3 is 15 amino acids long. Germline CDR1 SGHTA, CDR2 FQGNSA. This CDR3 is CASSLAISSYNEQFF. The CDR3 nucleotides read TGTGCCAGCAGCTTAGCTATAAGCTCCTACAATGAGCAGTTCTTC.